A selection of T cell receptor beta chains follows, all from one sample in a study of blood T cell repertoires in COVID-19. Measured with immunoSEQ multiplex PCR; TCRdb has only the in-frame clones, and not every one. The sample contains over 90,000 clones, roughly 81% of which appear only once. Material: peripheral blood. The receptors come from an elderly man with COVID-19, enrolled during active disease. The CDR3 runs from the conserved cysteine through the conserved F or W. A D gene is named only where the DNA matches it firmly. Clone sizes are given selectively: once, few, many, or a class where the clone is expanded.

clone size,D gene,V gene,J gene,CDR3 protein,CDR3 DNA
NA,TRBD1,TRBV7-9,TRBJ2-7,CASSPRDRGHEQYF,TGTGCCAGCAGCCCGCGGGACAGGGGGCATGAGCAGTACTTC
NA,TRBD2,TRBV5-4,TRBJ2-3,CASSSKRGGSTDTQYF,TGTGCCAGCAGCTCCAAGCGGGGGGGAAGCACAGATACGCAGTATTTT
few,TRBD1,TRBV7-2,TRBJ2-7,CATRPLGTGGREQYF,TGTGCCACCCGCCCTCTTGGGACAGGGGGCCGGGAGCAGTACTTC
few,TRBD1,TRBV6-5,TRBJ1-2,CASKLPGQGDYTF,TGTGCCAGCAAATTACCGGGACAGGGCGATTACACCTTC
NA,NA,TRBV15,TRBJ1-1,CATSRASLGGVAFF,TGTGCCACCAGCAGAGCGAGCCTGGGGGGAGTAGCTTTCTTT
once,TRBD1,TRBV12-3/TRBV12-4,TRBJ1-1,CASSVGQGEAFF,TGTGCCAGCAGTGTTGGACAGGGTGAAGCTTTCTTT
NA,TRBD1,TRBV19,TRBJ1-1,CASSTGGTGGTNTEAFF,TGTGCCAGTAGTACTGGGGGAACAGGGGGTACGAACACTGAAGCTTTCTTT
few,TRBD1,TRBV5-4,TRBJ2-1,CASSLVGTGGYNEQFF,TGTGCCAGCAGCTTGGTAGGGACAGGGGGCTACAATGAGCAGTTCTTC
NA,NA,TRBV24-1,TRBJ2-3,CATSDSYTDTQYF,TGTGCCACCAGTGATTCCTACACAGATACGCAGTATTTT
NA,NA,TRBV24-1,TRBJ1-4,CATSDSRKLFF,TGTGCCACCAGTGATTCCCGAAAACTGTTTTTT
NA,TRBD1,TRBV10-3,TRBJ1-5,CAISTGGFQPQHF,TGTGCCATCAGTACAGGGGGCTTTCAGCCCCAGCATTTT
NA,NA,TRBV7-8,TRBJ1-6,CASSLDREDSPLHF,TGTGCCAGCAGCTTAGACAGGGAAGATTCACCCCTCCACTTT
NA,TRBD2,TRBV19,TRBJ2-3,CASSIIGGGTDTQYF,TGTGCCAGTAGTATAATCGGGGGGGGCACAGATACGCAGTATTTT
NA,NA,TRBV9,TRBJ2-2,CASSQVLGTGSNTGELFF,TGTGCCAGCAGCCAAGTATTGGGTACGGGATCGAACACCGGGGAGCTGTTTTTT
NA,TRBD1,TRBV5-6,TRBJ1-3,CASSSTGGRSSGNTIYF,TGTGCCAGCAGCTCGACAGGGGGCAGGTCCTCTGGAAACACCATATATTTT
NA,NA,TRBV7-8,TRBJ1-1,CASSSTGTPRGTEAFF,TGTGCCAGCAGCTCAACCGGGACACCTCGAGGGACTGAAGCTTTCTTT
NA,NA,TRBV11-2,TRBJ1-2,CASSLVEGAGGGYTF,TGTGCCAGCAGCTTAGTTGAAGGGGCGGGAGGTGGCTACACCTTC
NA,NA,TRBV9,TRBJ1-2,CASSVAAGMVYGYTF,TGTGCCAGCAGCGTAGCAGCAGGGATGGTCTATGGCTACACCTTC
NA,NA,TRBV29-1,TRBJ2-6,CSVEWSFGGAKGGANVLTF,TGCAGCGTTGAATGGTCATTCGGAGGAGCGAAGGGTGGGGCCAACGTCCTGACTTTC
NA,NA,TRBV18,TRBJ1-5,CASSPLSSGRHQPQHF,TGTGCCAGCTCACCACTATCATCCGGGAGGCATCAGCCCCAGCATTTT
few,NA,TRBV9,TRBJ2-2,CASSVKAVTNTGELFF,TGTGCCAGCAGCGTGAAAGCGGTTACGAACACCGGGGAGCTGTTTTTT
NA,TRBD1,TRBV18,TRBJ1-1,CASSSTGVNEAFF,TGTGCCAGCTCATCGACAGGGGTGAACGAAGCTTTCTTT
NA,NA,TRBV7-2,TRBJ2-5,CASSSLGQGGETQYF,TGTGCCAGCAGCTCCCTCGGACAGGGAGGGGAGACCCAGTACTTC
NA,TRBD1,TRBV5-6,TRBJ1-3,CASSRRGYSGNTIYF,TGTGCCAGCAGCCGCAGGGGGTACTCTGGAAACACCATATATTTT
few,NA,TRBV29-1,TRBJ2-5,CSAWGGPLETQYF,TGCAGCGCCTGGGGAGGCCCCCTAGAGACCCAGTACTTC
NA,TRBD2,TRBV3-1/TRBV3-2,TRBJ2-1,CASSRRTSGSYNEQFF,TGTGCCAGCAGCCGTAGGACTAGCGGTTCCTACAATGAGCAGTTCTTC
NA,NA,TRBV10-3,TRBJ2-7,CAIRGEYEQYF,TGTGCCATCAGGGGAGAATACGAGCAGTACTTC
NA,TRBD2,TRBV28,TRBJ2-1,CASRAGGDVSSYNEQFF,TGTGCCAGCAGGGCGGGGGGGGACGTTAGCTCCTACAATGAGCAGTTCTTC
NA,NA,TRBV6-5,TRBJ1-1,CASRRGNTEAFF,TGTGCCAGCAGAAGGGGGAACACTGAAGCTTTCTTT
few,TRBD1,TRBV15,TRBJ2-3,CATSRSGGSALQYF,TGTGCCACCAGCAGATCAGGGGGCTCTGCCCTACAGTATTTT
NA,NA,TRBV5-6,TRBJ2-1,CASSGGLRNEQFF,TGTGCCAGCAGTGGGGGCCTTAGAAATGAGCAGTTCTTC
once,TRBD2,TRBV2,TRBJ2-1,CASRPGTSGVYNEQFF,TGTGCCAGCAGACCCGGGACTAGCGGGGTCTACAATGAGCAGTTCTTC
NA,NA,TRBV5-1,TRBJ2-1,CASSLAMRANEQFF,TGCGCCAGCAGCTTGGCGATGAGAGCCAATGAGCAGTTCTTC
once,TRBD1,TRBV18,TRBJ1-2,CASSPGTGGAYGYTF,TGTGCCAGCTCACCGGGGACAGGGGGCGCGTATGGCTACACCTTC
NA,NA,TRBV24-1,TRBJ1-3,CATSDWNRDIAGNTIYF,TGTGCCACCAGTGACTGGAACAGGGACATAGCTGGAAACACCATATATTTT
NA,NA,TRBV18,TRBJ1-2,CASSPQLWDGYTF,TGTGCCAGCTCACCACAACTATGGGATGGCTACACCTTC
NA,TRBD1,TRBV30,TRBJ2-7,CAWSVLGTGVYEQYF,TGTGCCTGGAGTGTACTGGGGACAGGGGTCTACGAGCAGTACTTC
once,NA,TRBV25-1,TRBJ2-5,CASSEATAGQETQYF,TGTGCCAGCAGTGAAGCAACGGCAGGGCAAGAGACCCAGTACTTC
NA,TRBD2,TRBV2,TRBJ2-7,CASSRTSGVSYEQYF,TGTGCCAGCAGCCGGACTAGCGGGGTCTCCTACGAGCAGTACTTC
NA,NA,TRBV7-6,TRBJ2-3,CASSLDLVDTQYF,TGTGCCAGCAGCTTAGACTTGGTTGATACGCAGTATTTT
NA,NA,TRBV9,TRBJ2-7,CASSGRDEQYF,TGTGCCAGCAGCGGCAGGGACGAGCAGTACTTC
NA,NA,TRBV30,TRBJ1-6,CAWSGDTDSPLHF,TGTGCCTGGAGTGGGGACACCGATTCACCCCTCCACTTT
NA,NA,TRBV10-3,TRBJ1-6,CAIGSRGNSPLHF,TGTGCCATCGGTTCTAGGGGAAATTCACCCCTCCACTTT
once,TRBD1,TRBV2,TRBJ1-2,CASSILTTGYYGYTF,TGTGCCAGCAGTATTCTGACGACAGGGTACTATGGCTACACCTTC
NA,NA,TRBV6-1,TRBJ1-6,CASSEARSSTRWDSPLHF,TGTGCCAGCAGTGAAGCGCGGTCGTCCACCCGGTGGGATTCACCCCTCCACTTT
NA,NA,TRBV7-3,TRBJ1-1,CASSLGPSDEAFF,TGTGCCAGCAGCCTAGGTCCCAGCGATGAAGCTTTCTTT
NA,TRBD2,TRBV7-6,TRBJ2-5,CASSLRHSGEETQYF,TGTGCCAGCAGCTTACGGCATAGCGGGGAAGAGACCCAGTACTTC
once,NA,TRBV6-5,TRBJ2-7,CASSWEGVLNYEQYF,TGTGCCAGCAGTTGGGAGGGGGTCCTTAACTACGAGCAGTACTTC
NA,NA,TRBV25-1,TRBJ2-7,CASSAGLHGRFEQYF,TGTGCCAGCAGTGCTGGACTCCATGGTCGTTTCGAGCAGTACTTC
once,TRBD2,TRBV24-1,TRBJ2-7,CATSDTKTGTSGSRYEQYF,TGTGCCACCAGTGATACTAAAACCGGGACTAGCGGGAGCAGATACGAGCAGTACTTC
NA,NA,TRBV28,TRBJ1-4,CASSLWAGVHEKLFF,TGTGCCAGCAGTTTATGGGCAGGGGTTCACGAAAAACTGTTTTTT